Below, 24 T cell receptor beta chains from the same sample are listed, as sequenced in a study of CXCR3-negative and CXCR3-positive naive CD8 T cells. With UMI labels, 5' RACE was used to prepare the TRB cDNA libraries. Reprocessing the 5' RACE reads, TCRdb reports a single entry for every CDR3 protein and omits DNA. This sample contains 40,000 to 50,000 distinct CDR3 sequences. Sequenced input: naive CXCR3- CD8+ T cells from blood. Subset: CD45RO-CCR7+CD27+CD95- naive CD8+ T cells lacking CXCR3 (TNR3-). The origin of the receptors is a human donor in good health. Some clones in this sample may be carry-over from other donors' samples.

The chain couples TRBV29-1 to TRBJ2-1; the D call from TCRdb, TRBD1, cannot be confirmed without DNA. Germline loops: CDR1 SQVTM, CDR2 ANQGSEA. CDR3 size: 13 residues. The CDR3 sequence is CSVWTARGNEQFF.

The gene calls are TRBV29-1 and TRBJ2-6. The germline CDR1 and CDR2 sequences are SQVTM and ANQGSEA. The CDR3 is made up of 16 amino acids. CDR3 sequence reads: CSVEEAGSSGANVLTF.

CDR3 protein: CSVPGQGLGYTF. The rearrangement joins TRBV29-1 to TRBJ1-2; TCRdb's assignment of TRBD1 cannot be checked, as there is no DNA. Germline V lookup: CDR1 SQVTM, CDR2 ANQGSEA. This CDR3 has 12 residues.

V gene TRBV29-1 combines with J gene TRBJ2-7; TCRdb picks TRBD1, but there is no DNA to check that call. This CDR3 has 14 amino acids. Per the germline V gene, CDR1 is SQVTM and CDR2 is ANQGSEA. The CDR3 spells CSVEEGQGAYEQYF.

The chain recombines TRBV12-3 or TRBV12-4 with TRBJ2-7; TCRdb reports TRBD1, a call that lacks DNA to check it against. The CDR3 loop spans 11 amino acids. The CDR3 loop is CASSPGVEQYF.

J is TRBJ2-3 and V is TRBV29-1; TCRdb's D gene call, TRBD1, goes unchecked for lack of DNA. The CDR3 consists of 11 residues. CDR1 is SQVTM and CDR2 is ANQGSEA in the germline V gene. CDR3 amino acids: CSVRTGETQYF.

The V gene is TRBV7-8, the J gene TRBJ2-1; TCRdb reports TRBD2, a call that lacks DNA to check it against. Germline CDR1 reads SGHVS; CDR2 reads FQNEAQ. This CDR3 has 17 residues. The CDR3 sequence: CASSLASGTSGGPEQFF.

The J gene is TRBJ1-1, the V gene TRBV29-1; TCRdb picks TRBD1, but there is no DNA to check that call. Germline values: CDR1 SQVTM, CDR2 ANQGSEA. CDR3 length: 14 amino acids. This CDR3 reads CSVERTGENTEAFF.

The chain carries TRBV5-1 and TRBJ2-1. This CDR3 contains 12 residues. Germline V CDR1 and CDR2: SGHRS, YFSETQ. The CDR3 protein is CASSLEVGEQFF. Combining the CDR3 with reference TRBV5-1 and TRBJ2-1 gives the whole variable domain KAGVTQTPRYLIKTRGQQVTLSCSPISGHRSVSWYQQTPGQGLQFLFEYFSETQRNKGNFPGRFSGRQFSNSRSEMNVSTLELGDSALYLCASSLEVGEQFFGPGTRLTVL.

Its frequency marks this clonotype as medium-sized. V usage is TRBV5-6 and J usage is TRBJ2-7. Per germline, CDR1 SGHDT and CDR2 YYEEEE. This CDR3 contains 14 residues. The CDR3 is CASSLVGVGYEQYF.

The genes are TRBV28 and TRBJ1-1. Germline V CDR1 and CDR2: MDHEN, SYDVKM. The CDR3 totals 12 residues. CDR3 amino acids: CASSSMNTEAFF.

The chain recombines TRBV29-1 with TRBJ2-7. The V gene's germline CDR1 is SQVTM and CDR2 ANQGSEA. The CDR3 runs 13 residues. The CDR3 here is CSVEDNRSYEQYF.

The chain employs TRBV29-1 and TRBJ2-5; there is no DNA to check the TCRdb D call of TRBD2. CDR1 is SQVTM and CDR2 is ANQGSEA in the germline V gene. The CDR3 contains 13 residues. This chain's CDR3 is CSVEGLGEETQYF.

The rearrangement joins TRBV4-1 to TRBJ2-1; without DNA, the TCRdb call of TRBD1 cannot be checked. The germline CDR1 and CDR2 sequences are MGHRA and YSYEKL. The CDR3 runs to 15 residues. This CDR3 is CASSLGTDLIGEQFF.

This chain uses TRBV5-1 with TRBJ2-7; TCRdb returns TRBD1, unconfirmable since there is no DNA. The CDR3 runs to 15 residues. Germline V gene lookup returns CDR1 SGHRS and CDR2 YFSETQ. The chain's CDR3 is CASSDGTGVIHEQYF.

The rearrangement joins TRBV5-1 to TRBJ1-2; without DNA, the TCRdb call of TRBD1 cannot be checked. Germline V CDR1 and CDR2: SGHRS, YFSETQ. There are 16 residues in the CDR3. The CDR3 is CASSSHLQELNYGYTF.

The rearrangement links TRBV28 to TRBJ2-7; TCRdb proposes TRBD1, but this gene call is untestable without DNA. CDR3 size: 14 residues. Germline V lookup: CDR1 MDHEN, CDR2 SYDVKM. CDR3 residues: CASSDRDLSYEQYF.

The V gene is TRBV25-1, the J gene TRBJ2-2; without DNA, the TCRdb call of TRBD1 cannot be checked. CDR1 is MGHDK and CDR2 is SYGVNS in the germline V gene. The CDR3 runs to 19 residues. The CDR3 region is CASSSGGRRGGLNTGELFF.

The rearrangement joins TRBV13 to TRBJ2-7; the D call from TCRdb, TRBD1, cannot be confirmed without DNA. Germline CDR1 PRHDT, CDR2 FYEKMQ (reference sequence). This CDR3 region has 17 residues. Here the CDR3 reads CASSTRRGWDNREMQYF.

The rearrangement joins TRBV28 to TRBJ2-7; the TRBD2 assignment by TCRdb is unverifiable without DNA. The CDR3 sequence is 17 residues long. The germline V gene has CDR1 MDHEN and CDR2 SYDVKM. CDR3 sequence: CASSTPRVAGGSYEQYF.

The chain carries TRBV20-1 and TRBJ2-1; TCRdb designates TRBD2, a call that cannot be tested without DNA. Germline-derived CDR1 and CDR2 are DFQATT and SNEGSKA (reference sequence). The CDR3 extends over 15 amino acids. CDR3 sequence reads: CSARPLDPAGDEQFF.

The chain employs TRBV28 and TRBJ1-1. In germline, CDR1 is MDHEN, CDR2 SYDVKM. The CDR3 contains 11 residues. CDR3 sequence: CASSENTEAFF.

This rearrangement joins TRBV10-3 to TRBJ2-7; TCRdb lists TRBD1, though no DNA is available to test this call. In germline, CDR1 is ENHRY, CDR2 SYGVKD. The CDR3 runs 14 residues. CDR3 sequence: CAAHSRDNSYEQYF.

The CDR3 loop is CASSLDRGGYTF. This chain connects TRBV28 to TRBJ1-2; the TRBD1 assignment by TCRdb is unverifiable without DNA. Germline CDR1 reads MDHEN; CDR2 reads SYDVKM. The CDR3 totals 12 residues.